This T cell receptor (beta chain) was found in a study of control samples from healthy donors and cancer patients. Produced via immunoSEQ multiplex PCR; TCRdb's table is partial and in-frame only. This table holds about 95,000 clones, around 81% found once. V was pared by 0 bases and J by 4 bases, with 9 bases between. The CDR3 extends over 14 amino acids. The V gene's germline CDR1 is MNHNY and CDR2 SVGAGI (reference sequence). Specimen: blood. This receptor was taken from a man aged 25 to 45 in good health. The chain carries TRBV6-6 and TRBJ1-1, with a weak D call TRBD1 (5 bases). The CDR3 DNA is TGTGCCAGCAGTTACTCTCGGGGGGGCACTGAAGCTTTCTTT. This encodes CASSYSRGGTEAFF.